A selection of T cell receptor beta chains follows, all from one sample in a study of radiotherapy plus CTLA-4 blockade in lung cancer. Here immunoSEQ multiplex PCR was the method, and the copy in TCRdb shows in-frame clones only, minus some. The sample contains approximately 69,000 clones, roughly three quarters of which appear only once. Material: peripheral blood, obtained from a patient treated with radiotherapy plus ipilimumab. These receptors came from a human donor with non-small cell lung cancer who had a complete response to radiotherapy plus ipilimumab. CDR3s leave out the opening cysteine and the closing phenylalanine or tryptophan. Clone size is not always given. Where it is, it says once, few, many or a class for expanded clones.

abundance,v_gene,j_gene,CDR3aa
.,TRBV14,TRBJ1-5,ASSQGSSNQPQH
.,TRBV5-5,TRBJ2-1,ASSLEFGGEQF
.,TRBV11-2,TRBJ2-3,ASSSNTDTQY
few,TRBV14,TRBJ2-1,ASSQSRSGGEQF
few,TRBV18,TRBJ2-7,ASSLPGRSYEQY
.,TRBV6-5,TRBJ1-1,ASSYSLDRMNTEAF
.,TRBV2,TRBJ2-5,ARTGLAGLDLETQY
once,TRBV5-6,TRBJ1-2,ASRNRRQGAAYGYT
.,TRBV15,TRBJ2-5,ATSRAGETQY
.,TRBV6-6,TRBJ2-3,ASSSRDRVTDTQY
few,TRBV7-8,TRBJ1-6,ASSTGIKGPLH
.,TRBV6-5,TRBJ1-1,ASSSTGLPGTEAF
.,TRBV6-5,TRBJ1-2,ASSYMRGQARHGYT
.,TRBV6-1,TRBJ1-4,ASSAGTGGNEKLF
.,TRBV5-5,TRBJ1-1,ASSLVSGRRGTEAF
.,TRBV9,TRBJ2-2,ASSVHQGNTGELF
.,TRBV9,TRBJ1-3,ASSGGYPTLENTIY
.,TRBV4-1,TRBJ1-1,ASSHPSRGGWNTEAF
.,TRBV19,TRBJ2-5,ASKSGEETQY
.,TRBV9,TRBJ2-3,ASTATSGDTDTQY
once,TRBV19,TRBJ2-1,ASSKALGVEYNEQF
few,TRBV6-1,TRBJ1-1,AGLRTGRDTEAF
.,TRBV7-8,TRBJ2-7,ASSFPKREQY
.,TRBV20-1,TRBJ1-2,SARTGSGYT
.,TRBV15,TRBJ1-5,ATNQDSYSNQPQH